The clone carrying this T cell receptor (beta chain) was seen once. These data are taken from a study of shared T cell receptors in the human thymus. TCRdb keeps only in-frame clones here, not all; method: immunoSEQ multiplex PCR. Of 550,000 to 800,000 clones detected, 70% to 90% appear once; the ten largest clones hold about 0.0098%. V shed 6 bases and J 10 bases; nucleotides not matched to a gene: 8. The CDR3 has 12 residues. Germline V gene lookup returns CDR1 SNHLY and CDR2 FYNNEI. These data were likewise used in another study, on human thymus T cells.

The gene calls are TRBV2 and TRBJ1-1; 7 bases match TRBD1. Sequencing was done on a sample of thymocytes. The clonotype comes from a girl less than two years old with a congenital heart defect. The CDR3 DNA reads as TGTGCCAGCAGGCAAACAGGGGTAGGAGCTTTCTTT. Its translation: CASRQTGVGAFF.